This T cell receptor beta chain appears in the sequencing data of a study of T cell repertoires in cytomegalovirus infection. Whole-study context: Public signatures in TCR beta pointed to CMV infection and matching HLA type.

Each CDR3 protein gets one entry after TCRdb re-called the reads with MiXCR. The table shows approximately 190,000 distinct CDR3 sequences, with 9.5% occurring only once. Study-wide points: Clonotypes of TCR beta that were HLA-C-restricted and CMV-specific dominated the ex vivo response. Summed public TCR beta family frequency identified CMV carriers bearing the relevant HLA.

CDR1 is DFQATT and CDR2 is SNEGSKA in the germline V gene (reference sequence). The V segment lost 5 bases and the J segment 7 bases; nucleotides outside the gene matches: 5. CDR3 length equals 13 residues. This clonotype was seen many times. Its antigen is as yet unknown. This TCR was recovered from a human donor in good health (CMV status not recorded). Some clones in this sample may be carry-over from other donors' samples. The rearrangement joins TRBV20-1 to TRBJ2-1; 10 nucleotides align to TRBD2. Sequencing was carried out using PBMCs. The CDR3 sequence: CSARAGGMNEQFF. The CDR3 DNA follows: TGCAGTGCTCGAGCGGGAGGGATGAATGAGCAGTTCTTC.